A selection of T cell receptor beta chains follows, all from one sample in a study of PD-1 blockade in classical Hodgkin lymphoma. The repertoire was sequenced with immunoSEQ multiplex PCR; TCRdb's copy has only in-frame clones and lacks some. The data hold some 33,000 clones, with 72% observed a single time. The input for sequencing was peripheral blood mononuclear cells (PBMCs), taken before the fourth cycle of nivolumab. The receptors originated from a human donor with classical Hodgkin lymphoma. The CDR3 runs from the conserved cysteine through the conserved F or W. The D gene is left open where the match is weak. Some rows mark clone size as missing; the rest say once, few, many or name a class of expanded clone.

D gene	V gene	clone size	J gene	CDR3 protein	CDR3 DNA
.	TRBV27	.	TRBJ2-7	CASLRTYEQYF	TGTGCCAGCCTGAGAACCTACGAGCAGTACTTC
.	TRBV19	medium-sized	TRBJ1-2	CASSIAWTNYGYTF	TGTGCCAGTAGTATAGCCTGGACGAACTATGGCTACACCTTC
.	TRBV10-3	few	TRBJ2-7	CAISLREVGYEQYF	TGTGCCATCAGTTTGCGAGAGGTAGGGTACGAGCAGTACTTC
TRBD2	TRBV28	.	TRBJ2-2	CASSWTSGTTGELFF	TGTGCCAGCAGTTGGACTAGCGGGACGACCGGGGAGCTGTTTTTT
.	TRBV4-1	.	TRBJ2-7	CASSRTAYEQYF	TGCGCCAGCAGCCGCACGGCCTACGAGCAGTACTTC
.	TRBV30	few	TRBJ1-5	CACNDGRNQPQHF	TGTGCCTGCAATGACGGGCGCAATCAGCCCCAGCATTTT
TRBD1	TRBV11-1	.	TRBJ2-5	CASRMTGFQETQYF	TGTGCCAGCAGGATGACAGGGTTCCAAGAGACCCAGTACTTC
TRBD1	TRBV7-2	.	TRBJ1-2	CASRLQGNYGYTF	TGTGCCAGCAGACTACAGGGGAACTATGGCTACACCTTC
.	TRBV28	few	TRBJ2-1	CASGATADEQFF	TGTGCCAGCGGTGCCACAGCTGATGAGCAGTTCTTC
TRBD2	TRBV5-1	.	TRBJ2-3	CASSLLASGMGDTQYF	TGCGCCAGCAGCTTGCTGGCTAGCGGGATGGGTGATACGCAGTATTTT
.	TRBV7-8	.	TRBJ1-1	CASSVGRQTVNTEAFF	TGTGCCAGCAGCGTTGGGAGACAGACCGTGAACACTGAAGCTTTCTTT
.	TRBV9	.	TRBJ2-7	CASSGTGPGYEQYF	TGTGCCAGCAGCGGAACGGGGCCAGGCTACGAGCAGTACTTC
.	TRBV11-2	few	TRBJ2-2	CASSSSRGGELFF	TGTGCCAGCAGTTCTTCAAGAGGCGGGGAGCTGTTTTTT
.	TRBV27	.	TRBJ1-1	CASTAKGNTEAFF	TGTGCCAGCACCGCAAAGGGGAACACTGAAGCTTTCTTT
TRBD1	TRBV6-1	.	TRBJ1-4	CASRDRAPRNEKLFF	TGTGCCAGCAGGGACAGGGCCCCCCGTAATGAAAAACTGTTTTTT
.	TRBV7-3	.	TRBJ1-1	CASRTNTNTEAFF	TGTGCCAGCAGGACAAACACGAACACTGAAGCTTTCTTT
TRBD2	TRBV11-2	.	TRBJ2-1	CASSLALAGWSSYNEQFF	TGTGCCAGCAGCTTGGCCCTAGCGGGCTGGAGCTCCTACAATGAGCAGTTCTTC